This TCR beta chain emerged from a study of CD8 T cells in Susac syndrome. V lost 4 bases and J lost 3, with 13 bases in between. The CDR3 covers 14 residues. CDR1 SGHDT and CDR2 YYEEEE come from the germline V gene. With random hexamers, 0.5 to 1 ug RNA was reverse transcribed. Using its own MiXCR run on the immunoSEQ multiplex PCR reads, TCRdb lists one record per CDR3 protein. The sample yields 95,000 to 150,000 distinct CDR3 sequences, around 94% seen once. Sequenced sample: CD8+ T cells from PBMCs. This sequence originates from a human donor with Susac syndrome. The V call is TRBV5-6, the J call TRBJ1-2; D remains unclear. CDR3 sequence reads: CASSPPAGDYGYTF. The CDR3, as DNA: TGTGCCAGCAGCCCTCCTGCCGGCGACTATGGCTACACCTTC.